The following is a T cell receptor beta chain sequence with its context. Its antigen remains unknown. The source of the sample is a study of T cell responses to AZD1222 COVID-19 vaccine. The CDR3 extends over 15 amino acids. Trimming shortened V by 5 bases and J by 0 bases, and 13 bases separated the two germline ends. Germline values: CDR1 MNHEY, CDR2 SMNVEV (reference sequence). Second doses were pooled across both intervals (about 4 or about 12 weeks). Findings and limits, study-wide: Only 5 or 6 individuals given AZD1222 were seropositive at baseline. Spike was spanned by vaccine-associated CD4 TCRs, with dominance at 160-218 and 743-854.

Assay used: immunoSEQ multiplex PCR; TCRdb lists only in-frame clones, some missing. The table records fewer than 150,000 clones, under 95% of them present only once. The V and J genes are TRBV27 and TRBJ1-1; TRBD1 is a possible D gene (5 bases). This TCR was recovered from an adult who received the AZD1222 COVID-19 vaccine. Source: peripheral blood, taken 28 days after the second AZD1222 dose. The CDR3 DNA reads TGTGCCAGCAGTCAAACGAGGGGAATGAACACTGAAGCTTTCTTT. Translation: CASSQTRGMNTEAFF.